This TCR beta chain appears in the sequencing data of a study of CD8 T cells in ankylosing spondylitis. Study-wide results and limits: Matched ankylosing spondylitis synovial fluid reportedly showed significant enrichment of disease-linked clones. A motif in TCR beta, a set of roughly eight highly homologous variants, appeared characteristic of ankylosing spondylitis blood. Peripheral blood samples showed relatively rare disease-linked clones, and these clones were CD8+.

By quantitative 5'-RACE with molecular barcodes, the TCR beta libraries were made. TCRdb reanalysed the 5' RACE reads using MiXCR and keeps one entry per CDR3 protein. Here the sample spans about 340,000 distinct CDR3 sequences, about 20% being singletons. Points on this clonotype: Its antigen remains unknown.

The CDR3 length is 14 residues. V gave up 7 bases and J gave up 7 bases, with 17 bases separating them. Per the germline V gene, CDR1 is MNHEY and CDR2 is SMNVEV (reference sequence). The sequenced sample was blood, either unsorted or a sorted T cell fraction (not recorded which). The TCR was taken from a male donor with ankylosing spondylitis or in good health (not recorded which). The J gene is TRBJ2-1, the V gene TRBV27, with D perhaps assigned TRBD1 or TRBD2 (6 bases each). The DNA of the CDR3 is TGTGCCAGCATGGGATCGGGGGCTGGTAATGAGCAGTTCTTC. It specifies CASMGSGAGNEQFF.